This T cell receptor (beta chain) was sequenced in a study of blood T cell repertoires in COVID-19. On the study more broadly: PBMCs, B-cell-depleted T cells, or T cells were the source of the cDNA or gDNA that made up the material.

CDR1 is ENHRY and CDR2 is SYGVKD in the germline V gene. Trimming took 10 bases from V and 5 from J; bases not matched to a gene: 11. CDR3 length equals 14 residues. The sample holds one count of this clone. Some clones are missing from TCRdb's copy, which holds only in-frame ones; the method was immunoSEQ multiplex PCR. The sample lists some 150,000 clones, more than 70% occurring once. Sequencing was done on a sample of peripheral blood. This rearrangement joins TRBV10-3 to TRBJ2-5; 9 positions match TRBD2. The TCR comes from a woman in her sixties or seventies with acute or convalescent COVID-19. The CDR3 coding sequence is TGTGCCACCGCACCAAGGACTAGCGATGAGACCCAGTACTTC. Residues: CATAPRTSDETQYF.